This T cell receptor beta chain was retrieved from a study of shared clonotypes between healthy human individuals (dated by TCRdb to the early 2020s). With regard to the full study: The cohort included a few men and a couple of women between 18 and 49 years of age. For each donor, CD4 naive and CD4 memory were each run on three plates, CD8 naive on two plates, and CD8 memory on one plate. To estimate repertoire size and how much clonotype sharing occurs between individuals, the study deeply sequenced the blood TCR repertoires of five healthy adults. Different laboratories and diverse techniques were used to prepare libraries and sequence TCR repertoires, to increase sequencing depth and limit assay-specific biases. Between about 0.94 and 8.9 billion PBMCs per donor were obtained by leukapheresis. Study-wide conclusions, independent of this receptor: Estimated clonotype richness was generally larger for naive than for memory subsets. Pairwise subsampling indicated that sequencing depth was expected to affect the degree of clonotype sharing among donors. Sampling was restricted to blood, and TCR repertoires in tissues likely differ from the TCR repertoires found in blood. Clonotypes shared by all four sorted-subset donors showed higher generation probabilities than non-shared clonotypes. Because the study included a small number of donors, the genetic and exposure-history diversity represented was limited. Incomplete sequencing was indicated by rarefaction of sorted-subset datasets, despite the large sequencing depth. Across several donors, around 5% of naive CD4, around 3.5% of naive CD8, around 2.5% of memory CD4, and under 0.45% of memory CD8 clonotypes were shared.

Using the deep immunoSEQ assay, TCR CDR3 regions were amplified from genomic DNA by multiplex PCR. Extracted genomic DNA from each cell subset was distributed evenly across all wells of several immunoSEQ 96-well plates, and each plate was treated as a replicate. Each replicate PCR for sorted subsets received around 0.2 ug genomic DNA, equal to roughly 33,000 T cell genomes. Purified libraries were quantified with a Qubit 3.0 fluorometer, sized on a Bioanalyzer 2100, and re-quantified with the KAPA Library Quantification kit. Each immunoSEQ 96-well plate was sequenced on its own single-read 150-cycle Illumina NextSeq 550 flow cell. Under the source paper's analysis protocol: The immunoSEQ output contained only junctional sequences without quality scores, so filtering could not match that applied to full-length reads. To assign V/J genes and CDR3, sequences were annotated against IMGT germline references using PyIR, a Python wrapper for IgBLAST v1.9. Reads were filtered out if the reads had weak V/J assignments (E-value above 1e-6), no CDR3, stop codons, out-of-frame junctions, or ambiguous translated residues. V3J clonotypes were defined as sequences sharing the same inferred V gene, J gene, and CDR3 amino acid sequence. The percentage overlap between two repertoires was calculated by dividing the number of shared unique clonotypes by the size of the smaller repertoire. Three approaches were used to assess repertoire richness: RTK rarefaction, the Chao1 estimator, and Recon v2.1 estimates of unobserved clonotypes. OLGA was used to compute generation probabilities for all TCRbeta clonotypes that the gDNA method yielded from a handful of donors. This is the immuneACCESS table as TCRdb keeps it, with only in-frame sequences that have V and J called. A part of the clones is gone; compared with another copy, unresolved V genes explain less than half, and the rest is unexplained. V, J and clone size are taken as reported in that table, and D and trimming were inferred from the DNA itself. Within this sample are 600,000 to 700,000 clones, with less than 80% of them counted one time only. The top ten constitute around 1.8% of the sample.

Regarding this clone: The antigen it binds to is not known. Per-base qualities were not stored, and no clone one base away is much larger. The same CDR3 is also encoded by other DNA sequences in this sample.

The donors were healthy, HIV-negative adults with no recently reported acute infections or vaccinations. All donors were Caucasian adults living in Nashville, Tennessee, USA. CD4+ T cells were enriched by magnetic negative selection; naive cells were then positively selected on CD45RA, and the negative fraction formed the memory subset. Blood was obtained by leukapheresis, after which PBMCs were separated by Ficoll-Histopaque density gradient centrifugation and cryopreserved in liquid nitrogen vapor phase. Analytical flow cytometry was used to check the purity and quantity of every magnetically sorted T cell population. Genomic DNA was isolated from every sorted fraction and measured by UV absorbance on a Nanodrop 2000c. The CDR3 covers 12 residues, taking in both the cysteine and the phenylalanine. The CDR3 DNA has 36 bases and is translated from base 1. V loses 4 bases, J loses 2 bases, and the germline ends lie 8 bases apart. CDR1 SQVTM and CDR2 ANQGSEA are derived from the germline V gene.

This sequence uses TRBV29-1 and TRBJ1-1; the best D guess is TRBD1, with 6 bases matching. The sequence came from a woman between 25 and 40 years old in good health. The sequencing sample was made of memory CD4+ T cells sorted from blood. Reading the label with the study, this specimen's cell subset or site is: CD45RA-negative fraction. The CDR3 in this case is CSVARGNTEAFF. In nucleotides, the sequence is TGCAGCGTTGCCAGGGGCAACACTGAAGCTTTCTTT.